This T cell receptor beta chain comes out of a study of T cells in localized non-small cell lung cancer. Libraries were prepared by immunoSEQ multiplex PCR; TCRdb keeps only in-frame clonotypes and omits some of them. The sample contains roughly 25,000 clones, under 95% of which appear only once. Trimming removed 5 bases at V and 2 bases at J, with 6 bases between. The CDR3 totals 12 residues. Germline V gene data show CDR1 as KGHSH and CDR2 as LQKENI. The chain links TRBV18 to TRBJ2-5; D gene ambiguous. This TCR was recovered from a man aged 35 to 69 with stage III squamous cell lung carcinoma. The material was peripheral blood, obtained before any cancer treatment. The CDR3 sequence: CASSSAQETQYF. The CDR3 region has the DNA TGTGCCAGCTCATCGGCACAAGAGACCCAGTACTTC.